The clone carrying this T cell receptor (beta chain) occurred many times. Its antigen is undetermined. The data are from a study of metastatic and nonmetastatic thyroid tumors. Across the whole study: Repertoire comparisons spanned blood and tumor or nodule tissue from malignant and benign thyroid patients.

This CDR3 spans 15 amino acids. Germline values: CDR1 SGHTA, CDR2 FQGTGA. With 1 base removed from V and 8 bases from J, the gap between germline ends came to 15 bases. Patients had received no treatment of any kind before thyroid surgery. Study results and limitations: Benign nodules were reported to have significantly lower TCR beta diversity than malignant thyroid tumors, in blood and tumor.

TCRdb re-called the PCR reads with MiXCR. Found here are 14,000 or so clones, about a quarter of them singletons; the top ten hold approximately 11%. The specimen was tumor tissue. V is TRBV7-3 and J is TRBJ2-1; D perhaps matches TRBD2 (7 bases). The clonotype comes from a female donor with papillary thyroid cancer or a benign thyroid nodule (not recorded which). Some clones in this sample may be carry-over from other donors' samples. The CDR3 spells CASSLMGGPVDEQFF. In DNA form, the CDR3 reads TGTGCCAGCAGCTTAATGGGGGGGCCTGTGGATGAGCAGTTCTTC. Using reference TRBV7-3 and TRBJ2-1 for the parts outside the CDR3, the full variable domain is GAGVSQTPSNKVTEKGKYVELRCDPISGHTALYWYRQSLGQGPEFLIYFQGTGAADDSGLPNDRFFAVRPEGSVSTLKIQRTERGDSAVYLCASSLMGGPVDEQFFGPGTRLTVL.